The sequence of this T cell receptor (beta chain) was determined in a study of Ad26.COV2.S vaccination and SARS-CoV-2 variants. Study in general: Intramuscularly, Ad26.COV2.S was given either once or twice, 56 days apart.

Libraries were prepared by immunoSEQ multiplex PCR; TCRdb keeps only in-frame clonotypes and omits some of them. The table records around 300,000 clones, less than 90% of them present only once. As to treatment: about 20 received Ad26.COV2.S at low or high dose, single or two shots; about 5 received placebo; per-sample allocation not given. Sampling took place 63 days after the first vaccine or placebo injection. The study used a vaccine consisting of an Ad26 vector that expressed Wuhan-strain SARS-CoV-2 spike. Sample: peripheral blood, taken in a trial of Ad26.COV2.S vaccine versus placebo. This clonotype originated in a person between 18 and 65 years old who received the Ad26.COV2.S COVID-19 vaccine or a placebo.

CDR3 DNA: TGCGCCAGCAGCTTGGGCCCGGGGGCTGATCAGCCCCAGCATTTT. It specifies CASSLGPGADQPQHF. The genes are TRBV5-1 and TRBJ1-5; weak D call: TRBD1 (6 bases). Germline lookup yields CDR1 SGHRS and CDR2 YFSETQ. The CDR3 length is 15 residues. V dropped 0 bases and J dropped 5 bases, with 12 bases sitting between them.